These T cell receptor beta chains were read from a single sample in a study of T cells in Graves' hyperthyroidism and ophthalmopathy. MiXCR, run by TCRdb on the multiplex PCR reads, gives a single entry per CDR3 protein. The repertoire holds approximately 200,000 distinct CDR3 sequences, with approximately 20% as singletons. What was sequenced was blood. These receptors were obtained from a middle-aged man with Graves' hyperthyroidism. Both conserved end residues are part of each CDR3. D genes are given only for firm matches. Clone sizes are given selectively: once, few, many, or a class where the clone is expanded.

NA,TRBJ2-3,TRBV20-1,14,TRBD2,TGCAGTGCTAGAGATAGCGGGAGTGAGGATACGCAGTATTTT,CSARDSGSEDTQYF
NA,TRBJ2-1,TRBV20-1,14,TRBD1,TGCAGTGCTAAAGCAGGGGGCCCCTACAATGAGCAGTTCTTC,CSAKAGGPYNEQFF
many,TRBJ2-3,TRBV29-1,15,TRBD1,TGCAGCGTTGAAGATACAGGGGGGTCGATAGATACGCAGTATTTT,CSVEDTGGSIDTQYF
NA,TRBJ2-1,TRBV5-1,15,NA,TGCGCCAGCAGCCCCATCGGACTTTCCTACAATGAGCAGTTCTTC,CASSPIGLSYNEQFF
many,TRBJ1-2,TRBV6-2/TRBV6-3,11,NA,TGTGCCAGCAGTGCAGGGGTCGGCTACACCTTC,CASSAGVGYTF
many,TRBJ2-7,TRBV27,16,TRBD1,TGTGCCAGCAGTTTAATATTGGGACAGGGGGTTCACGAGCAGTACTTC,CASSLILGQGVHEQYF
many,TRBJ2-7,TRBV6-5,16,TRBD2,TGTGCCAGCAGTTACTCCGCTAATTGGGGGGGCTACGAGCAGTACTTC,CASSYSANWGGYEQYF
many,TRBJ1-1,TRBV5-1,14,NA,TGCGCCAGCAGCGTCAGCCTAGGGAACGGTGAAGCTTTCTTT,CASSVSLGNGEAFF
NA,TRBJ2-2,TRBV6-1,16,NA,TGTGCCAGCAGAACTCAGGGGATTATAGGAACCGGGGAGCTGTTTTTT,CASRTQGIIGTGELFF
NA,TRBJ2-1,TRBV7-2,15,TRBD2,TGTGCCAGCAGCTGGACTAGCGGGGGATACAATGAGCAGTTCTTC,CASSWTSGGYNEQFF
NA,TRBJ1-6,TRBV27,16,NA,TGTGCCAGCAGTTTTTACAGATCGCCTATGGATTCACCCCTCCACTTT,CASSFYRSPMDSPLHF
NA,TRBJ1-5,TRBV20-1,19,TRBD1,TGCAGTGCTAGAGGCCAGCAGGGGGCTAAAGGTGTTTTCAATCAGCCCCAGCATTTT,CSARGQQGAKGVFNQPQHF
few,TRBJ1-3,TRBV30,15,NA,TGTGCCTTCCCGTCGGCAGGGTACTCTGGAAACACCATATATTTT,CAFPSAGYSGNTIYF
NA,TRBJ2-1,TRBV12-3/TRBV12-4,16,TRBD2,TGTGCCAGCAGTTTAGGAGGGACTAGCGGGTGGAATGAGCAGTTCTTC,CASSLGGTSGWNEQFF
NA,TRBJ1-6,TRBV30,15,NA,TGTGCCTGGAGTGTAGGAGGTATCAATAATTCACCCCTCCACTTT,CAWSVGGINNSPLHF
many,TRBJ2-7,TRBV7-8,14,TRBD1,TGTGCCAGCAGCTTTGAGGGACAGGGCCGCGAGCAGTACTTC,CASSFEGQGREQYF
NA,TRBJ2-5,TRBV20-1,12,NA,TGCAGTGCCCAACCCATGGAAGAGACCCAGTACTTC,CSAQPMEETQYF
few,TRBJ1-5,TRBV10-3,16,TRBD1,TGTGCCACCCTTCCCGACAGGGCTGATTTTGATCAGCCCCAGCATTTT,CATLPDRADFDQPQHF
NA,TRBJ1-5,TRBV28,13,NA,TGTGCCGGACGGCCAGGGCAAAATCAGCCCCAGCATTTT,CAGRPGQNQPQHF
NA,TRBJ2-7,TRBV10-1,13,NA,TGCGCCAGCAGTGAAGGGGGTGTCGGCGAGCAGTACTTC,CASSEGGVGEQYF
NA,TRBJ1-4,TRBV5-5,15,NA,TGTGCCAGCAGCCGTACAGGGTTGAATAATGAAAAACTGTTTTTT,CASSRTGLNNEKLFF
NA,TRBJ1-6,TRBV7-3,15,TRBD1,TGTGCCAGCAGCTTACCGGGACAGCTGAATTCACCCCTCCACTTT,CASSLPGQLNSPLHF
once,TRBJ2-7,TRBV12-3/TRBV12-4,14,TRBD1,TGTGCCAGCAGGCGACAGGGGGCAAAGGACGAGCAGTACTTC,CASRRQGAKDEQYF
few,TRBJ2-3,TRBV10-2,18,TRBD2,TGCGCCAGCAGTGGCCCCTCTAGCGGGGGGAGATCCACAGATACGCAGTATTTT,CASSGPSSGGRSTDTQYF
NA,TRBJ1-2,TRBV2,14,NA,TGTGCCAGCAGTGAAGCCCTTAGTAACTATGGCTACACCTTC,CASSEALSNYGYTF
many,TRBJ2-1,TRBV7-8,13,NA,TGTGCCAGCAGCTTAAGTTTGGACAATGAGCAGTTCTTC,CASSLSLDNEQFF
NA,TRBJ1-1,TRBV6-1,17,NA,TGTGCCAGCAGTGAGCCGGGACGGACAAGGGTGAACACTGAAGCTTTCTTT,CASSEPGRTRVNTEAFF
many,TRBJ1-2,TRBV7-9,14,TRBD1,TGTGCCAGCAGCCTACAGGGGAGAGACTATGGCTACACCTTC,CASSLQGRDYGYTF
many,TRBJ1-5,TRBV28,14,NA,TGTGCCAGCAGTTCGGACAGTGGCAATCAGCCCCAGCATTTT,CASSSDSGNQPQHF
NA,TRBJ2-7,TRBV10-3,16,TRBD2,TGTGCCATCAGTAATTACCGGACGCGGGGGTCCTACGAGCAGTACTTC,CAISNYRTRGSYEQYF
few,TRBJ2-1,TRBV2,14,TRBD1,TGTGCCAGCAGTGTTCAGGGGGCCCTATATGAGCAGTTCTTC,CASSVQGALYEQFF
many,TRBJ2-5,TRBV11-3,16,TRBD2,TGTGCCAGCAGCTTGAGTACGGGGGGGATCCAAGAGACCCAGTACTTC,CASSLSTGGIQETQYF
many,TRBJ1-1,TRBV2,14,NA,TGTGCCAGCAGGACCCAGGGGATCGGCACTGAAGCTTTCTTT,CASRTQGIGTEAFF
few,TRBJ2-2,TRBV4-2,17,NA,TGTGCCAGCAGCCAAGAAGCACCGAGACAACCCACCGGGGAGCTGTTTTTT,CASSQEAPRQPTGELFF
many,TRBJ1-1,TRBV5-8,15,TRBD1,TGTGCCAGCAGCTGGGGACAGGGGTTCGGCACTGAAGCTTTCTTT,CASSWGQGFGTEAFF
NA,TRBJ1-5,TRBV28,13,TRBD1,TGTGCCAGCAGTGACAGGGTTGATCAGCCCCAGCATTTT,CASSDRVDQPQHF
many,TRBJ2-7,TRBV30,15,TRBD2,TGTGCCTGGATCAATAGCGGGGGGAACATGTACGAGCAGTACTTC,CAWINSGGNMYEQYF